The TCR beta chain under discussion was sequenced for a study of cytomegalovirus exposure and HLA in healthy donors. Study context: The study placed about 81% of its roughly 400 genotyped donors in the Caucasian-associated ancestry cluster.

Broader study findings: The study put 150 to 200 TCR beta chains on its list as cytomegalovirus-associated. Association of 16,951 TCR beta sequences with HLA alleles was found at 0.05 false discovery rate in a later analysis.

PCR was performed using 60 Vbeta and 13 Jbeta primers. Profiling relied on immunoSEQ multiplex PCR, and the TCRdb table lists in-frame clones only, not all of them. The sample yields about 170,000 clones, less than 80% seen once. Germline V gene data show CDR1 as SNHLY and CDR2 as FYNNEI. CDR3 length: 15 amino acids. V was clipped by 3 bases and J by 4 bases; unmatched bases: 5. Regarding this clone: The antigen remains undetermined.

The chain couples TRBV2 to TRBJ2-7, with 11 nucleotides matching TRBD2. Sequenced input: PBMCs. The TCR comes from a female donor in good health and CMV-seronegative. Here the CDR3 DNA reads TGTGCCAGCAGTGAGGCTAGCGGGGGGTTTTACGAGCAGTACTTC. Its protein product is CASSEASGGFYEQYF.